The present entry profiles one T cell receptor (beta chain) with its context. What it binds is not known. This entry comes from a study of shared clonotypes between healthy human individuals. The method was immunoSEQ multiplex PCR; TCRdb's version includes in-frame clones alone and lacks a portion of them. The sample holds 2 million to 2.5 million clones, just under 95% seen once. The study, taken as a whole, reports: Clonotypes which were not shared had lower generation probabilities than clonotypes that all four donors shared.

CD45RO-negative, CCR7-positively selected cells formed the naive CD8 fraction, excluding terminally differentiated effector memory CD45RA+ cells. Adult donors, all healthy and HIV-negative, had no recent acute infections or vaccinations. Trimming took off 5 bases at V and 8 bases at J, with 15 bases between the two ends. The CDR3 runs 13 residues. The germline V gene has CDR1 SEHNR and CDR2 FQNEAQ (reference sequence). The sequence derives from a man between 18 and 35 years old in good health. The sample comprised naive CD8+ T cells sorted from blood. The V call is TRBV7-9, the J call TRBJ1-2; TRBD1 is a possible D gene (5 bases). The CDR3 DNA is TGTGCCAGCAGCCCGGGGCCCTTGGGAGGCTACACCTTC. Translated, it gives CASSPGPLGGYTF.